A selection of T cell receptor beta chains follows, all from one sample in a study of blood T cell repertoires in COVID-19. This table comes from immunoSEQ multiplex PCR, and its TCRdb copy is limited to in-frame clones, with some not included. The table has 150,000 to 200,000 clones, approximately 90% seen once. Sequenced material: peripheral blood. All receptors derive from a human donor in a cohort sampled during active COVID-19. CDR3s include the opening cysteine and the closing phenylalanine or tryptophan. A D gene is named only where the DNA matches it firmly. Clone size is not always given. Where it is, it says once, few, many or a class for expanded clones.

v_call	j_call	clone_size	d_call	cdr3_nt	cdr3_aa
TRBV7-8	TRBJ2-7	.	.	TGTGCCAGCAGCCGAGGAAGCGGGTCCTCCTACGAGCAGTACTTC	CASSRGSGSSYEQYF
TRBV19	TRBJ1-4	.	.	TGTGCCAGTAGGTCAGGGATAGCTAATGAAAAACTGTTTTTT	CASRSGIANEKLFF
TRBV18	TRBJ2-1	.	TRBD1	TGTGCCAGCTCACCGGGGACAGGGGGAAAGACCTACAATGAGCAGTTCTTC	CASSPGTGGKTYNEQFF
TRBV11-2	TRBJ2-1	.	.	TGTGCCAGCAGCTTAGACCTCCCCTATTTTAGCTCCTACAATGAGCAGTTCTTC	CASSLDLPYFSSYNEQFF
TRBV7-9	TRBJ1-3	.	.	TGTGCCAGCAGCTTAGGGACACCGGGTGGAAACACCATATATTTT	CASSLGTPGGNTIYF
TRBV5-6	TRBJ1-2	.	.	TGTGCCAGCAGCGCTCAGACAGCTAACTATGGCTACACCTTC	CASSAQTANYGYTF
TRBV20-1	TRBJ2-7	.	TRBD1	TGCAGTGCCGGGGACAGATACGAGCAGTACTTC	CSAGDRYEQYF
TRBV5-1	TRBJ1-1	.	.	TGCGCCAGCAGCTTCACCGGTGCCACTGAAGCTTTCTTT	CASSFTGATEAFF
TRBV30	TRBJ2-2	.	.	TGTGCCTGGACCATGTACGGGAGCAGGACCGGGGAGCTGTTTTTT	CAWTMYGSRTGELFF
TRBV9	TRBJ2-7	.	.	TGTGCCAGCAGCGTAGACAACTCCTACGAGCAGTACTTC	CASSVDNSYEQYF
TRBV6-5	TRBJ2-3	.	TRBD2	TGTGCCAGCAGTTTCCATAGCGGGGGGGCCGGGGATACGCAGTATTTT	CASSFHSGGAGDTQYF
TRBV2	TRBJ2-1	.	.	TGTGCAGGGGGGGAACGGTATCTATCAACTGAGCAGTTCTTC	CAGGERYLSTEQFF
TRBV9	TRBJ2-7	.	TRBD1	TGTGCCAGCAGCGTAGGGCCGGGCAGGGGGCTCAACGAGCAGTACTTC	CASSVGPGRGLNEQYF
TRBV27	TRBJ1-1	.	TRBD1	TGTGCCAGTTCTAAAAGCGGGGACAGGGTCACTGAAGCTTTCTTT	CASSKSGDRVTEAFF
TRBV3-1/TRBV3-2	TRBJ2-7	once	TRBD1	TGTGCCAGCAGCCCCACCGGGACAGATACCTACGAGCAGTACTTC	CASSPTGTDTYEQYF
TRBV10-3	TRBJ2-5	.	TRBD2	TGTGCCATCAGTGGGAGCGGGAGTAACGGGGAGACCCAGTACTTC	CAISGSGSNGETQYF